A selection of T cell receptor beta chains follows, all from one sample in a study of long-term antiretroviral therapy in people with HIV. The repertoire was sequenced with immunoSEQ multiplex PCR; TCRdb's copy has only in-frame clones and lacks some. The sample holds almost 30,000 clones; roughly 93% are singletons and the top ten take 6% to 7%. This specimen was unsorted PBMCs, taken about 6.5 years after starting antiretroviral therapy. These receptors originate from a woman aged 35 to 49 with HIV. Both conserved end residues are part of each CDR3. A D gene is named only where the DNA matches it firmly. Size tells how often a clone was seen (once, few, many) or the class of an expanded clone, and some rows leave it out.

size	V	J	D	DNA	CDR3
.	TRBV19	TRBJ1-2	.	TGTGCCAGTAGTATAGAGGTTTTGGGGGCTAACTATGGCTACACCTTC	CASSIEVLGANYGYTF
.	TRBV4-3	TRBJ2-1	TRBD2	TGCGCCAGCAGCCAAGCACTAGCGGGGACCTACAATGAGCAGTTCTTC	CASSQALAGTYNEQFF
.	TRBV5-4	TRBJ2-1	TRBD1	TGTGCCAGCAGCAGACCGGGACAGGACTTTTACAATGAGCAGTTCTTC	CASSRPGQDFYNEQFF
once	TRBV30	TRBJ1-2	TRBD1	TGTGCCCGGGGAGGGGGCGGAACTCTAGCTAACTATGGCTACACCTTC	CARGGGGTLANYGYTF
.	TRBV6-1	TRBJ1-2	TRBD1	TGTGCCAGCAACCGGGACAGGGGAAATGGCTACACCTTC	CASNRDRGNGYTF
few	TRBV4-2	TRBJ1-2	.	TGTGCCAGCAGCCTCGCGAAAGGGGACTCGGGCGGCTACACCTTC	CASSLAKGDSGGYTF
.	TRBV7-6	TRBJ2-7	TRBD2	TGTGCCAGCAGCATACTAGCGGGGACCTTGCACGAGCAGTACTTC	CASSILAGTLHEQYF
.	TRBV6-5	TRBJ2-2	TRBD1	TGTGCCAGCAGACAGGGGGCGCGCACCGGGGAGCTGTTTTTT	CASRQGARTGELFF
.	TRBV18	TRBJ1-5	.	TGTGCCAGCTCGCGGGACGGTAAATATAGCAATCAGCCCCAGCATTTT	CASSRDGKYSNQPQHF
.	TRBV27	TRBJ2-7	TRBD1	TGTGCCAGCAGTTTTGGGACAGGGGGCTCCTACGAGCAGTACTTC	CASSFGTGGSYEQYF
.	TRBV5-1	TRBJ2-2	TRBD2	TGCGCCAGCAGCTCGAGCGGGGCCCCCTCTGGGGGGGAGCTGTTTTTT	CASSSSGAPSGGELFF
.	TRBV7-8	TRBJ2-2	.	TGTGCCAGCCCCCCATCTCACAAGAACACCGGGGAGCTGTTTTTT	CASPPSHKNTGELFF
.	TRBV15	TRBJ1-5	.	TGTGCCACCAGCAGAGATCGGGCAGCTTATAGCAATCAGCCCCAGCATTTT	CATSRDRAAYSNQPQHF
.	TRBV19	TRBJ1-4	.	TGTGCCAGTAACGGGGAGGGGATTAATGAAAAACTGTTTTTT	CASNGEGINEKLFF
.	TRBV6-6	TRBJ1-2	.	TGTGCCAGCAGTTACTCGAATACGGGAAACCTCTATGGCTACACCTTC	CASSYSNTGNLYGYTF
few	TRBV6-6	TRBJ2-7	.	TGTGCCAGCAGTTACGGGACCGCCAGCTACGAGCAGTACTTC	CASSYGTASYEQYF
.	TRBV29-1	TRBJ1-2	TRBD1	TGCAGCGTTGGACAGGGGAACTATGGCTACACCTTC	CSVGQGNYGYTF
.	TRBV2	TRBJ1-5	.	TGTGCCAGCAGTGAGACCCAGACAGGAAATCAGCCCCAGCATTTT	CASSETQTGNQPQHF
.	TRBV5-1	TRBJ2-3	.	TGCGCCAGCAGCTTGGGGGTGACAACTGGGAGCACAGATACGCAGTATTTT	CASSLGVTTGSTDTQYF
.	TRBV7-2	TRBJ2-7	.	TGTGCCAGCAGTCTAAGGGGCTCCCTGCACCACGAGCAGTACTTC	CASSLRGSLHHEQYF
.	TRBV5-6	TRBJ2-7	.	TGTGCCAGCAGCGATACCTACGAGCAGTACTTC	CASSDTYEQYF
.	TRBV4-3	TRBJ2-2	TRBD2	TGCGCCAGCAGCCAATCGACTACAGCGGGGGGGGCCGGGGAGCTGTTTTTT	CASSQSTTAGGAGELFF
.	TRBV6-5	TRBJ1-6	.	TGTGCCAGCAGTTACTCGAGGGCGGGAGTTCGATCACCCCTCCACTTT	CASSYSRAGVRSPLHF
.	TRBV9	TRBJ2-5	TRBD2	TGTGCCAGCAGCGTAGGGGTAGATGCGGGGGTTCAAGAGACCCAGTACTTC	CASSVGVDAGVQETQYF